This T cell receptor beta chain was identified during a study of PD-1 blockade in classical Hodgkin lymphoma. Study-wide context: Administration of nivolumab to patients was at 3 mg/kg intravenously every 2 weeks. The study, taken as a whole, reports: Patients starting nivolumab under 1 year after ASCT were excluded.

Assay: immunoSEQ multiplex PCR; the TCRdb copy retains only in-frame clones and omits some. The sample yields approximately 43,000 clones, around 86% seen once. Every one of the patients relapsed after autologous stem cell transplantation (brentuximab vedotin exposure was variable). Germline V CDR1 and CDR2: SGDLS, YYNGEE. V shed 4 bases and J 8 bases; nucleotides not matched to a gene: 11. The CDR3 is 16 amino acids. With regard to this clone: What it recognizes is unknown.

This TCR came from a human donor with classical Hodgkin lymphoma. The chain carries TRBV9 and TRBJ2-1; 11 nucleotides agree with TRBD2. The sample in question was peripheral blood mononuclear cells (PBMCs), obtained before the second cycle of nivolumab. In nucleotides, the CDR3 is TGTGCCAGCAGCTGGGGGGAACTAGCGGGAGCGGATGAGCAGTTCTTC. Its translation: CASSWGELAGADEQFF.